These 8 T cell receptor beta chains originate from one sample sequenced in a study of blood T cell repertoires in COVID-19. Measured with immunoSEQ multiplex PCR; TCRdb has only the in-frame clones, and not every one. The sample shows about 140,000 clones, less than 80% of them seen only once. The specimen sequenced was peripheral blood. The receptor source for this set is a woman older than 75 with active or convalescent COVID-19.

The chain combines TRBV2 with TRBJ2-1; 8 bases fit TRBD1. The junction had 12 bases not matched to a gene; V was cut back by 7 bases and J by 7 bases. Germline V gene data show CDR1 as SNHLY and CDR2 as FYNNEI. The CDR3 consists of 15 residues. CDR3 residues: CASTRQGLGLNEQFF. The CDR3 bases are TGTGCCAGCACCAGACAGGGGTTAGGTCTGAATGAGCAGTTCTTC.

The J gene is TRBJ1-1, the V gene TRBV19; possible D gene TRBD1, 5 bases. The CDR3 covers 15 residues. The germline CDR1 and CDR2 sequences are LNHDA and SQIVND (reference sequence). V lost 5 bases and J 5 bases, leaving 18 bases between the germline ends. This CDR3 is CASSAGQEWRTEAFF. CDR3 sequence (DNA): TGTGCCAGTAGTGCGGGGCAAGAGTGGAGAACTGAAGCTTTCTTT.

The table lists this clone with a few counts. The J gene is TRBJ2-7, the V gene TRBV2; tentative D call: TRBD1 (6 bases). Deletions cut 3 bases from V and 0 bases from J, with 12 bases between. This CDR3 has 15 residues. Germline lookup yields CDR1 SNHLY and CDR2 FYNNEI. As DNA, the CDR3 is TGTGCCAGCAGTGAGGGGGCACTAGGCTCCTACGAGCAGTACTTC. Protein sequence: CASSEGALGSYEQYF. Variable domain in full (rest from reference TRBV2 and TRBJ2-7): EPEVTQTPSHQVTQMGQEVILRCVPISNHLYFYWYRQILGQKVEFLVSFYNNEISEKSEIFDDQFSVERPDGSNFTLKIRSTKLEDSAMYFCASSEGALGSYEQYFGPGTRLTVT.

CDR3 sequence reads: CSVDPAGVTDTQYF. The CDR3 nucleotides are TGCAGCGTTGATCCAGCGGGGGTTACAGATACGCAGTATTTT. V and J are TRBV29-1 and TRBJ2-3, with TRBD2 matching over 8 bases. Germline CDR1 and CDR2: SQVTM and ANQGSEA. V shed 3 bases, J shed 3 bases, and the junction held 5 bases outside the gene matches. CDR3 size: 14 residues.

This clone was counted between two and nine times. The V gene is TRBV19, the J gene TRBJ2-2, with 7 bases fitting TRBD2. Looked up from germline, CDR1 is LNHDA and CDR2 is SQIVND (reference sequence). V shed 11 bases and J 7 bases; nucleotides not matched to a gene: 10. The CDR3 runs to 13 residues. Here the CDR3 reads CASREGQGGELFF. The CDR3 coding sequence is TGTGCCTCCAGGGAGGGGCAAGGCGGGGAGCTGTTTTTT.

This chain links TRBV4-1 with TRBJ2-5, with 9 bases that match TRBD2. The V gene end was trimmed by 2 bases and the J gene end by 5 bases; junction bases not matched to a gene: 12. The CDR3 is 17 amino acids. Germline lookup yields CDR1 MGHRA and CDR2 YSYEKL. CDR3 sequence: CASSQQGSGGAHETQYF. In nucleotides, the CDR3 is TGCGCCAGCAGCCAACAGGGTAGCGGGGGCGCGCACGAGACCCAGTACTTC.

The rearrangement joins TRBV7-6 to TRBJ2-1, with 9 bases identical to TRBD2. The CDR3 has 16 residues. Germline CDR1 reads SGHVS; CDR2 reads FNYEAQ. With V trimmed by 4 bases and J by 8 bases, 12 bases remained unmatched. This chain's CDR3 is CASSYIAGAPPHEQFF. CDR3 nucleotide sequence: TGTGCCAGCAGCTATATAGCGGGGGCGCCCCCCCATGAGCAGTTCTTC.

The V and J genes are TRBV7-2 and TRBJ2-5; D may be TRBD1 (5 bases). The CDR3 spans 13 residues. V lost 3 bases and J lost 5, with 10 bases in between. Germline V gene data show CDR1 as SGHTA and CDR2 as FQGNSA. The CDR3 nucleotides are TGTGCCAGCAGCTTCGGGCAGGGTGAGACCCAGTACTTC. It is translated as CASSFGQGETQYF. The full variable domain, rest sourced from reference TRBV7-2 and TRBJ2-5, is GAGVSQSPSNKVTEKGKDVELRCDPISGHTALYWYRQSLGQGLEFLIYFQGNSAPDKSGLPSDRFSAERTGGSVSTLTIQRTQQEDSAVYLCASSFGQGETQYFGPGTRLLVL.